The entry below describes one T cell receptor beta chain. Its specificity is unknown. Drawing of blood for sampling happened at baseline, at cycle 4 day 1, and at cycle 7 day 1. This CDR3 contains 12 residues. V lost 4 bases and J 3 bases, leaving 5 bases between the germline ends. The V gene's germline CDR1 is LNHDA and CDR2 SQIVND (reference sequence). The sample comes from a study of OX40 agonist ivuxolimab in advanced cancers. Overall study: Administration of intravenous ivuxolimab to patients occurred every 2 weeks at 0.01 to 10 mg/kg. Each dose-escalation patient presented with hepatocellular carcinoma, melanoma, renal cell or head and neck cancer.

Notes on the study in general: Undetermined was the antigen specificity of the expanded peripheral T cells.

The assay was immunoSEQ multiplex PCR, and TCRdb's table has in-frame clones only and misses some. The sample lists about 66,000 clones, about 91% occurring once. This material consisted of CD4+ or CD8+ T cells sorted from blood, taken in a trial of the OX40 agonist ivuxolimab. The gene calls are TRBV19 and TRBJ2-3; D gene ambiguous. This TCR was sampled from an adult with an advanced solid tumor such as melanoma, head and neck, liver or kidney cancer. In DNA, the CDR3 is TGTGCCAGTAGTAGTTGGACAGATACGCAGTATTTT. The encoded protein is CASSSWTDTQYF.